These 20 T cell receptor beta chains share one sample of origin, sequenced in a study of cytomegalovirus exposure and HLA in healthy donors. Profiled with immunoSEQ multiplex PCR; TCRdb holds only in-frame clones, not every one. The table has 140,000 or so clones, approximately 90% seen once. Sequencing was performed on PBMCs. The receptors shown here come from a woman in her 30s in good health and CMV-seropositive.

The table lists this clone with a count of one. The CDR3 DNA reads as TGTGCCACCCAATTAGACAGGGGGCAAAATGAGCAGTTCTTC. This sequence encodes CATQLDRGQNEQFF. The genes are TRBV19 and TRBJ2-1, with TRBD1 matching 10 bases. This CDR3 is 14 amino acids long. Germline-derived CDR1 and CDR2 are LNHDA and SQIVND (reference sequence). Germline trimming cut 10 bases from V and 7 bases from J; bases unmatched to any gene: 10. The full variable domain, in which reference TRBV19 and TRBJ2-1 provide the parts outside the CDR3, is DGGITQSPKYLFRKEGQNVTLSCEQNLNHDAMYWYRQDPGQGLRLIYYSQIVNDFQKGDIAEGYSVSREKKESFPLTVTSAQKNPTAFYLCATQLDRGQNEQFFGPGTRLTVL.

V usage is TRBV4-1 and J usage is TRBJ1-1, with D perhaps TRBD1 (6 bases). V shed 4 bases and J shed 1 base, with 10 bases lying between them. Germline CDR1 reads MGHRA; CDR2 reads YSYEKL. There are 14 residues in the CDR3. The CDR3 nucleotides are TGCGCCAGCAGCCTCCGGGACACGAACACTGAAGCTTTCTTT. It codes for CASSLRDTNTEAFF.

The J gene is TRBJ2-7, the V gene TRBV18, with 13 bases lining up with TRBD2. The CDR3 covers 17 residues. The germline V gene encodes CDR1 KGHSH and CDR2 LQKENI. V trimming: 4 bases; J trimming: 1 base; junction bases outside the gene matches: 7. The CDR3 nucleotides read TGTGCCAGCTCACTGGGGCCGGGACTAGCGGGATCCTACGAGCAGTACTTC. This sequence encodes CASSLGPGLAGSYEQYF.

This chain's CDR3 is CASSLALTNEQYF. The CDR3 DNA follows: TGTGCCAGCAGCTTAGCTCTGACAAACGAGCAGTACTTC. The chain carries TRBV7-2 and TRBJ2-7; D call uncertain. CDR3 length: 13 amino acids. Trimming took off 0 bases at V and 5 bases at J, with 8 bases between the two ends. Germline CDR1 reads SGHTA; CDR2 reads FQGNSA.

This clone came up once. This chain connects TRBV6-7 to TRBJ2-6; D ambiguous. TRBV6-7 is identified as an open reading frame with a role that is uncertain. This CDR3 is 15 amino acids long. Between the trimmed V and J ends, which lost 7 bases and 0 bases, there was a span of 10 bases. CDR3 bases: TGTGCCAGCATTACTACACCCTCTGGGGCCAACGTCCTGACTTTC. It is translated as CASITTPSGANVLTF.

The chain uses TRBV6-6 and TRBJ1-2, with TRBD1 as a possible D gene (5 bases). The CDR3 runs to 14 residues. Germline V gene data show CDR1 as MNHNY and CDR2 as SVGAGI (reference sequence). With 1 base removed from V and 8 bases from J, the gap between germline ends came to 14 bases. CDR3 residues: CASSYFRGGSGYTF. The DNA of the CDR3 is TGTGCCAGCAGTTACTTCCGGGGGGGGAGCGGCTACACCTTC.

This sequence joins TRBV7-3 and TRBJ2-3; possibly TRBD2 for D (5 bases). Germline CDR1 and CDR2: SGHTA and FQGTGA. The CDR3 length is 16 residues. V was cut by 2 bases and J by 6 bases, with 18 bases left in between. The CDR3 loop reads CASSLVASPPEDTQYF. The CDR3 DNA reads as TGTGCCAGCAGCTTAGTGGCTAGCCCGCCTGAGGATACGCAGTATTTT.

The J gene is TRBJ2-7, the V gene TRBV20-1; TRBD1 might be the D (5 bases). Germline V lookup: CDR1 DFQATT, CDR2 SNEGSKA (reference sequence). V lost 6 bases and J 5 bases, leaving 11 bases between the germline ends. The CDR3 extends over 11 amino acids. For the CDR3, the DNA is TGCAGTGCCCAAGGACATCACGAGCAGTACTTC. As protein: CSAQGHHEQYF.

J is TRBJ2-1 and V is TRBV28; D is uncertain. The CDR3 runs 13 residues. Trimming pared 2 bases from V and 6 bases from J, leaving 8 bases between. CDR1 is MDHEN, CDR2 SYDVKM, per germline. The CDR3, as DNA: TGTGCCAGCAGTTTACCGCTCGGCAATGAGCAGTTCTTC. Protein sequence: CASSLPLGNEQFF.

This rearrangement joins TRBV28 to TRBJ2-3, with TRBD2 identical over 9 bases. CDR3 length equals 15 residues. The V and J ends lost 3 bases and 4 bases, in that order; junction bases with no gene match: 5. The V gene's germline CDR1 is MDHEN and CDR2 SYDVKM. The CDR3 DNA sequence: TGTGCCAGCAGTTTCCGCGGGAGGGGCCCAGATACGCAGTATTTT. Translation gives CASSFRGRGPDTQYF.

This chain uses TRBV5-1 with TRBJ2-7; 10 nucleotides align to TRBD2. The CDR3 has 15 residues. Germline-derived CDR1 and CDR2 are SGHRS and YFSETQ. Trimming took 1 base from V and 4 from J; bases not matched to a gene: 5. The CDR3 nucleotides read TGCGCCAGCAGCTTGACTAGCGGGGCGGTGTACGAGCAGTACTTC. This sequence encodes CASSLTSGAVYEQYF.

This clone showed up just once. The rearrangement links TRBV5-1 to TRBJ2-2; 8 bases align to TRBD2. Germline CDR1 reads SGHRS; CDR2 reads YFSETQ. The CDR3 is 18 residues long. V was pared by 4 bases and J by 0 bases, with 11 bases of the junction left unmatched. Here the CDR3 reads CASSPGGAARSNTGELFF. Written as DNA, the CDR3 is TGCGCCAGCAGCCCGGGGGGGGCAGCAAGATCGAACACCGGGGAGCTGTTTTTT. The whole variable domain, remainder taken from reference TRBV5-1 and TRBJ2-2, is KAGVTQTPRYLIKTRGQQVTLSCSPISGHRSVSWYQQTPGQGLQFLFEYFSETQRNKGNFPGRFSGRQFSNSRSEMNVSTLELGDSALYLCASSPGGAARSNTGELFFGEGSRLTVL.

This chain uses TRBV5-1 with TRBJ2-2, with D unclear. CDR1 SGHRS and CDR2 YFSETQ come from the germline V gene. Trimming stripped 4 bases from V and 1 base from J, with 5 bases between. The CDR3 spans 13 residues. CDR3 sequence reads: CASSTQNTGELFF. The CDR3 DNA reads as TGCGCCAGCAGCACACAGAACACCGGGGAGCTGTTTTTT. Full variable domain (remainder filled in from reference TRBV5-1 and TRBJ2-2): KAGVTQTPRYLIKTRGQQVTLSCSPISGHRSVSWYQQTPGQGLQFLFEYFSETQRNKGNFPGRFSGRQFSNSRSEMNVSTLELGDSALYLCASSTQNTGELFFGEGSRLTVL.

The chain joins TRBV28 to TRBJ1-5; no firm D call. CDR1 is MDHEN, CDR2 SYDVKM, per germline. The CDR3 consists of 16 residues. V was cut by 3 bases and J by 4 bases, with 16 bases left in between. The CDR3 coding sequence is TGTGCCAGCAGTTTTCTCCAGCAGGCGATAAATCAGCCCCAGCATTTT. Translating it yields CASSFLQQAINQPQHF.

This chain connects TRBV2 to TRBJ2-7; D unresolved. CDR3 size: 13 residues. V was trimmed by 3 bases and J by 9 bases, leaving 15 bases between them. Germline V gives CDR1 SNHLY, CDR2 FYNNEI. The DNA of the CDR3 is TGTGCCAGCAGTGACGGCAGCAGGTGGCGGCAGTACTTC. Its protein is CASSDGSRWRQYF.

The rearrangement links TRBV4-1 to TRBJ2-2; D remains unclear. Germline V gene lookup returns CDR1 MGHRA and CDR2 YSYEKL. The CDR3 runs 13 residues. V shed 0 bases and J shed 10 bases, with 9 bases lying between them. In DNA, the CDR3 is TGCGCCAGCAGCCAAGAAAACTCCCCGGAGCTGTTTTTT. Translated, it gives CASSQENSPELFF.

The CDR3 sequence is CASSFGRESSYNEQFF. The DNA for the CDR3 is TGTGCCAGCAGTTTTGGGCGGGAGAGCTCCTACAATGAGCAGTTCTTC. The chain combines TRBV28 with TRBJ2-1; TRBD2 matches 7 bases. Germline CDR1 MDHEN, CDR2 SYDVKM. J gave up 0 bases and V 3 bases, and 5 bases lay outside the gene matches. This CDR3 has 16 residues.

The rearrangement joins TRBV11-3 to TRBJ1-6, with a tentative D call TRBD1 (5 bases). The CDR3 runs to 15 residues. V gave up 11 bases and J gave up 10 bases, with 24 bases separating them. The germline gives CDR1 SGHNT, CDR2 YENEEA. The CDR3 is CAHIRSGVGRSPLHF. The CDR3 DNA is TGTGCCCACATCCGTTCGGGGGTAGGACGATCACCCCTCCACTTT.

The V and J genes are TRBV9 and TRBJ2-5, with 14 nucleotides matching TRBD2. This CDR3 spans 16 amino acids. With V trimmed by 0 bases and J by 5 bases, 3 bases remained unmatched. In germline, CDR1 is SGDLS, CDR2 YYNGEE. The CDR3 nucleotides are TGTGCCAGCAGCGTAGGACTAGCGGGAGGGGGGGAGACCCAGTACTTC. This translates into CASSVGLAGGGETQYF. Complete variable domain (other parts from reference TRBV9 and TRBJ2-5): DSGVTQTPKHLITATGQRVTLRCSPRSGDLSVYWYQQSLDQGLQFLIQYYNGEERAKGNILERFSAQQFPDLHSELNLSSLELGDSALYFCASSVGLAGGGETQYFGPGTRLLVL.

The chain carries TRBV5-4 and TRBJ2-3; no firm D call. The germline gives CDR1 SGHNT, CDR2 YYREEE (reference sequence). V lost 4 bases and J lost 4, with 10 bases in between. The CDR3 extends over 13 amino acids. The CDR3 DNA reads TGTGCCAGCAGCCTCTCCCCCTCAGATACGCAGTATTTT. Translation gives CASSLSPSDTQYF.